Listed here are 27 T cell receptor beta chains from one sample, sequenced in a study of blood T cell repertoires in COVID-19. The method was immunoSEQ multiplex PCR; TCRdb's version includes in-frame clones alone and lacks a portion of them. The table has approximately 55,000 clones, more than 75% seen once; the top ten hold 6.5%. Sequenced sample: peripheral blood. These receptors came from a man between 45 and 60 years old with active COVID-19.

This rearrangement joins TRBV6-2 or TRBV6-3 to TRBJ1-5; unclear D gene. CDR1 and CDR2 (germline): MNHEY, SVGEGT. This CDR3 region has 14 residues. The germline V and J ends were trimmed by 5 bases and 7 bases, with 15 bases remaining between them. CDR3: CASSLVASRQPQHF. DNA of the CDR3: TGTGCCAGCAGTCTGGTTGCCAGTCGCCAGCCCCAGCATTTT.

As DNA, the CDR3 is TGTGCCAGCAGCCAAGGCGGCAGGGTAAACTCACCCCTCCACTTT. Amino acid sequence: CASSQGGRVNSPLHF. This chain uses TRBV4-2 with TRBJ1-6, with D perhaps matching TRBD1 (5 bases). The V gene lost 1 base and the J gene lost 10 bases, with 14 bases spanning the gap. The germline V gene encodes CDR1 LGHNA and CDR2 YNFKEQ. The CDR3 spans 15 residues.

The gene calls are TRBV29-1 and TRBJ1-1; the match to TRBD1 covers 9 bases. CDR3 length: 13 amino acids. CDR1 and CDR2 (germline): SQVTM, ANQGSEA. Trimming cost V 4 bases and J 5 bases; bases outside gene matches: 5. The CDR3 DNA sequence: TGCAGCGTTGGGAGGACAGGGGTTACTGAAGCTTTCTTT. Encoded protein: CSVGRTGVTEAFF. Full variable domain (outside the CDR3, taken from reference TRBV29-1 and TRBJ1-1): SAVISQKPSRDICQRGTSLTIQCQVDSQVTMMFWYRQQPGQSLTLIATANQGSEATYESGFVIDKFPISRPNLTFSTLTVSNMSPEDSSIYLCSVGRTGVTEAFFGQGTRLTVV.

CDR3 loop: CASSAWDNRLFF. CDR3 DNA sequence: TGTGCCAGCAGCGCCTGGGACAATCGACTGTTTTTT. The chain is built from TRBV9 and TRBJ1-4; TRBD1 is a possible D gene (6 bases). The CDR3 contains 12 residues. Trimming shortened V by 3 bases and J by 13 bases, and 13 bases separated the two germline ends. Germline CDR1 is SGDLS and CDR2 is YYNGEE.

The genes are TRBV25-1 and TRBJ2-5; maybe TRBD2 (5 bases). Trimming took 8 bases from V and 5 from J, leaving 9 bases between them. There are 11 residues in the CDR3. Looked up from germline, CDR1 is MGHDK and CDR2 is SYGVNS. The chain's CDR3 is CASGSGETQYF. In nucleotides, the CDR3 is TGTGCCAGCGGGAGTGGGGAGACCCAGTACTTC.

This clone was seen many times. The chain links TRBV6-5 to TRBJ1-2; no firm D call. Between the trimmed V and J ends, which lost 6 bases and 3 bases, there was a span of 17 bases. The germline CDR1 and CDR2 sequences are MNHEY and SVGAGI. CDR3 size: 15 residues. The CDR3 loop is CASSQAFGGHYGYTF. The CDR3 region has the DNA TGTGCCAGCAGCCAGGCCTTCGGTGGGCACTATGGCTACACCTTC.

The J gene is TRBJ2-7, the V gene TRBV30, with a possible D match to TRBD1 (7 bases). This CDR3 has 12 residues. The germline CDR1 and CDR2 sequences are GTSNPN and SVGIG (reference sequence). V was cut by 7 bases and J by 4 bases, with 14 bases left in between. The CDR3 bases are TGTGCCTTCGGAGGGGGCGCGTACGAGCAGTACTTC. Protein product: CAFGGGAYEQYF.

This clone appeared a single time. This chain links TRBV7-2 with TRBJ2-7, with D possibly being TRBD1 (6 bases). The CDR3 runs 15 residues. Germline values: CDR1 SGHTA, CDR2 FQGNSA. V was pared by 7 bases and J by 4 bases, with 20 bases between. CDR3 loop: CASTPPGVRGYEQYF. The CDR3 bases are TGTGCCAGCACCCCCCCAGGGGTCAGGGGTTACGAGCAGTACTTC.

This chain uses TRBV10-3 with TRBJ1-1; D is perhaps TRBD1 (5 bases). Germline CDR1 reads ENHRY; CDR2 reads SYGVKD. The CDR3 totals 13 residues. V gave up 5 bases and J gave up 4 bases, with 11 bases separating them. DNA of the CDR3: TGTGCCATCAGTCGGGGGGAACCCACTGAAGCTTTCTTT. It encodes CAISRGEPTEAFF.

The V and J genes are TRBV11-3 and TRBJ2-7; no reliable D call. Germline CDR1 reads SGHNT; CDR2 reads YENEEA. This CDR3 has 13 amino acids. The V gene lost 2 bases and the J gene lost 2 bases, with 7 bases spanning the gap. The CDR3 region has the DNA TGTGCCAGCAGCTTAACGCAGGCCTACGAGCAGTACTTC. Translated, it gives CASSLTQAYEQYF.

The chain couples TRBV19 to TRBJ1-2; 12 nucleotides align to TRBD1. This CDR3 contains 16 residues. V lost 2 bases, J lost 5 bases, and 6 bases stayed unmatched. Germline V gives CDR1 LNHDA, CDR2 SQIVND (reference sequence). In DNA form, the CDR3 reads TGTGCCAGTAGTATACTTTCGGGACAGGGGGCATATGGCTACACCTTC. Its translation is CASSILSGQGAYGYTF.

This chain uses TRBV3-1 (or the pseudogene TRBV3-2) with TRBJ1-6; D is uncertain. Germline CDR1 is LGHDT and CDR2 is YNNKEL (reference sequence). Trimming took 4 bases from V and 0 from J, leaving 10 bases between them. The CDR3 consists of 16 residues. The CDR3 bases are TGTGCCAGCAGCCCCGACGGAGGCTCCTATAATTCACCCCTCCACTTT. Protein sequence: CASSPDGGSYNSPLHF.

The chain couples TRBV5-6 to TRBJ2-7; 12 bases match TRBD2. The germline V gene has CDR1 SGHDT and CDR2 YYEEEE. V shed 0 bases and J 7 bases; nucleotides not matched to a gene: 2. This CDR3 is 14 amino acids long. CDR3 amino acids: CASSLGLAGDEQYF. The CDR3 region has the DNA TGTGCCAGCAGCTTGGGACTAGCGGGAGATGAGCAGTACTTC. Full variable domain (remainder filled in from reference TRBV5-6 and TRBJ2-7): DAGVTQSPTHLIKTRGQQVTLRCSPKSGHDTVSWYQQALGQGPQFIFQYYEEEERQRGNFPDRFSGHQFPNYSSELNVNALLLGDSALYLCASSLGLAGDEQYFGPGTRLTVT.

This chain links TRBV19 with TRBJ2-1; D not resolved. Looked up from germline, CDR1 is LNHDA and CDR2 is SQIVND (reference sequence). The CDR3 consists of 13 residues. V was shortened by 2 bases and J by 4 bases, with 6 bases between the two germline ends. CDR3 protein: CASSILGYNEQFF. CDR3 nucleotide sequence: TGTGCCAGTAGTATACTCGGGTACAATGAGCAGTTCTTC. The whole variable domain, remainder taken from reference TRBV19 and TRBJ2-1, is DGGITQSPKYLFRKEGQNVTLSCEQNLNHDAMYWYRQDPGQGLRLIYYSQIVNDFQKGDIAEGYSVSREKKESFPLTVTSAQKNPTAFYLCASSILGYNEQFFGPGTRLTVL.

The chain carries TRBV7-9 and TRBJ2-7; tentative D call: TRBD2 (6 bases). CDR3 length equals 14 residues. V gave up 5 bases and J gave up 9 bases, with 20 bases separating them. The germline gives CDR1 SEHNR, CDR2 FQNEAQ (reference sequence). The DNA of the CDR3 is TGTGCCAGCAGCGGGTCGGGGGTGCCCGGCGGGCAGTACTTC. Translation: CASSGSGVPGGQYF.

J is TRBJ2-1 and V is TRBV9, with D maybe TRBD2 (5 bases). V was shortened by 0 bases and J by 7 bases, with 11 bases between the two germline ends. Germline V gives CDR1 SGDLS, CDR2 YYNGEE. The CDR3 totals 14 residues. The CDR3: CASSVAERRNEQFF. CDR3 sequence (DNA): TGTGCCAGCAGCGTAGCCGAGCGGAGGAATGAGCAGTTCTTC.

This chain connects TRBV7-2 to TRBJ2-7; TRBD2 aligns across 8 bases. This CDR3 contains 19 residues. The germline gives CDR1 SGHTA, CDR2 FQGNSA. J was trimmed by 6 bases and V by 3 bases; bases with no gene match: 22. The CDR3 DNA is TGTGCCAGCAGCTTCCGGGGTGGGGCAAGCGGGGGACTCGCCTCCGAGCAGTACTTC. The encoded protein is CASSFRGGASGGLASEQYF. The whole variable domain, remainder taken from reference TRBV7-2 and TRBJ2-7, is GAGVSQSPSNKVTEKGKDVELRCDPISGHTALYWYRQSLGQGLEFLIYFQGNSAPDKSGLPSDRFSAERTGGSVSTLTIQRTQQEDSAVYLCASSFRGGASGGLASEQYFGPGTRLTVT.

The chain couples TRBV7-2 to TRBJ2-2; the D is unclear. The CDR3 is 14 residues long. V lost 4 bases and J 5 bases, leaving 11 bases between the germline ends. CDR1 SGHTA and CDR2 FQGNSA come from the germline V gene. CDR3 in DNA: TGTGCCAGCAGCTCCTCCAGTAATACCGGGGAGCTGTTTTTT. Amino acids: CASSSSSNTGELFF.

Many counts were recorded for this clone. V and J are TRBV11-2 and TRBJ1-6; D not resolved. CDR3 size: 14 residues. V lost 5 bases to trimming and J lost 9 bases, with 14 bases between them. Germline V CDR1 and CDR2: SGHAT, FQNNGV. For the CDR3, the DNA is TGTGCCAGCAGCCCACCCAGTCGGGTTTCACCCCTCCACTTT. It translates to CASSPPSRVSPLHF.

The chain employs TRBV2 and TRBJ1-5; 10 bases line up with TRBD1. The V gene's germline CDR1 is SNHLY and CDR2 FYNNEI. Trimming removed 4 bases from V and 6 bases from J; junction bases left unmatched: 9. The length of the CDR3 is 16 residues. CDR3: CASSVFRTGGFQPQHF. In DNA form, the CDR3 reads TGTGCCAGCAGTGTATTTAGGACAGGGGGTTTTCAGCCCCAGCATTTT.

This clone was seen a few times. The chain employs TRBV4-1 and TRBJ2-6; D may be TRBD2 (7 bases). This CDR3 contains 18 residues. Germline loops: CDR1 MGHRA, CDR2 YSYEKL. Trimming cost V 4 bases and J 0 bases, with 16 bases left between them. CDR3 DNA sequence: TGCGCCAGCAGCCGCCTGAAGGGGGGGGCCTCTGGGGCCAACGTCCTGACTTTC. As protein: CASSRLKGGASGANVLTF.

The chain has TRBV5-1 and TRBJ2-7; the D is unclear. Trimming shortened V by 0 bases and J by 5 bases, and 15 bases separated the two germline ends. Germline CDR1 SGHRS, CDR2 YFSETQ. CDR3 size: 15 residues. Here the CDR3 DNA reads TGCGCCAGCAGCTTGGCCGGGTTTGGCAGAGACGAGCAGTACTTC. Translation gives CASSLAGFGRDEQYF.

This clone was counted a few times. The sample contains more than one DNA sequence encoding this CDR3. V usage is TRBV6-5 and J usage is TRBJ1-2; 11 bases fit TRBD1. The CDR3 covers 16 residues. CDR1 and CDR2 from the germline V gene are MNHEY and SVGAGI. Trimming took 0 bases from V and 4 from J; bases not matched to a gene: 4. The CDR3 DNA reads TGTGCCAGCAGTTACTCGAGGACAGGGGGCGGCTATGGCTACACCTTC. Translated, it gives CASSYSRTGGGYGYTF.

This sequence joins TRBV5-1 and TRBJ1-5; TRBD1 matches at 7 bases. The CDR3 is 15 residues long. Germline CDR1 and CDR2: SGHRS and YFSETQ. Trimming took 1 base from V and 6 from J; bases not matched to a gene: 7. CDR3 in DNA: TGCGCCAGCAGCTTGTTTGAAGGGGGCGGTCAGCCCCAGCATTTT. It encodes CASSLFEGGGQPQHF.

This sequence joins TRBV11-3 and TRBJ2-3; TRBD2 matches 11 bases. V shed 5 bases and J 4 bases; nucleotides not matched to a gene: 2. The CDR3 is 14 amino acids. Germline CDR1 SGHNT, CDR2 YENEEA. The CDR3 protein is CASSISGGADTQYF. For the CDR3, the DNA is TGTGCCAGCAGCATTAGCGGGGGGGCAGATACGCAGTATTTT.

The V gene is TRBV6-5, the J gene TRBJ2-4; D remains unclear. Germline CDR1 reads MNHEY; CDR2 reads SVGAGI. The CDR3 extends over 15 amino acids. With 6 bases removed from V and 1 base from J, the gap between germline ends came to 13 bases. The CDR3 region is CASSPLQSAKNIQYF. Here the CDR3 DNA reads TGTGCCAGCAGCCCACTCCAATCCGCCAAAAACATTCAGTACTTC.

The rearrangement uses TRBV18 and TRBJ1-5; the D gene is possibly TRBD1 (6 bases). Germline V gene data show CDR1 as KGHSH and CDR2 as LQKENI. Trimming took 2 bases from V and 7 from J, leaving 9 bases between them. This CDR3 contains 13 residues. The CDR3 region has the DNA TGTGCCAGCTCACCAGGGACAAGCCAGCCCCAGCATTTT. Protein sequence: CASSPGTSQPQHF.